This record looks at one TCR beta chain sequence and its context. Its antigen is unidentified. The sample originates from a study of Ad26.COV2.S vaccination and SARS-CoV-2 variants. Study-wide results and limits: Substantial post-vaccination breadth of spike-specific CD8+ and CD4+ T cell responses was reported. Spike-specific TCR breadth was greater after Ad26.COV2.S than placebo.

Per germline, CDR1 MNHEY and CDR2 SMNVEV (reference sequence). J lost 9 bases, V lost 9 bases, and 3 bases had no gene match. CDR3 length: 12 amino acids. The treatment denotes: approximately 18 received Ad26.COV2.S at low or high dose, single or two shots; several received placebo; per-sample allocation not given. Sampling was done on day 63 after the first vaccine or placebo injection. Produced via immunoSEQ multiplex PCR; TCRdb's table is partial and in-frame only. The table lists 300,000 to 400,000 clones, about nine tenths of them singletons, with around 6.1% in the top ten. The sequence was obtained from a person aged 18-60 years who received the Ad26.COV2.S COVID-19 vaccine or a placebo. V gene TRBV27 combines with J gene TRBJ1-6; 9 bases fit TRBD1. Source: peripheral blood, taken in a trial of Ad26.COV2.S vaccine versus placebo. The CDR3 protein is CASTDRGSPLHF. CDR3 DNA: TGTGCCAGTACGGACAGGGGTTCACCCCTCCACTTT.